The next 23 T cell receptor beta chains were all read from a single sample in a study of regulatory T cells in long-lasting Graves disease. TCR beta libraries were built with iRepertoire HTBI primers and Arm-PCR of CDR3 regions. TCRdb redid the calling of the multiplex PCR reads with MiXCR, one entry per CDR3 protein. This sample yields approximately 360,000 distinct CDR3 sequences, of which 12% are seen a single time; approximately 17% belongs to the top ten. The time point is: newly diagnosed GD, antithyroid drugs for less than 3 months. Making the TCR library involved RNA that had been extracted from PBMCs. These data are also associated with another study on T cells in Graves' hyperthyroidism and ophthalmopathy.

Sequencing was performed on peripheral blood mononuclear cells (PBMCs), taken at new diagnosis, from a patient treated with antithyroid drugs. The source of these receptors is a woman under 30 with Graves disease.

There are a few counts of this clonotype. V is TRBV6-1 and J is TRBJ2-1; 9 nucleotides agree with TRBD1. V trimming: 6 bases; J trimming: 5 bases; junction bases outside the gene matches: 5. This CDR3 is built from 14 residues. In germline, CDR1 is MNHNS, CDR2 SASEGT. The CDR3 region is CASRRDREDNEQFF. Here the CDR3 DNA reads TGTGCCAGCAGGAGGGACAGGGAGGACAATGAGCAGTTCTTC.

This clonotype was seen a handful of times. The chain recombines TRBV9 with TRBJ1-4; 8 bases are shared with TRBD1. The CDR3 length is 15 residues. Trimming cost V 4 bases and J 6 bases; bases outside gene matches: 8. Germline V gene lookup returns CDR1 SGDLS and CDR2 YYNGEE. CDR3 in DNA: TGTGCCAGCAGCCTCCAGGGGGCAACGGATGAAAAACTGTTTTTT. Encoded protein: CASSLQGATDEKLFF.

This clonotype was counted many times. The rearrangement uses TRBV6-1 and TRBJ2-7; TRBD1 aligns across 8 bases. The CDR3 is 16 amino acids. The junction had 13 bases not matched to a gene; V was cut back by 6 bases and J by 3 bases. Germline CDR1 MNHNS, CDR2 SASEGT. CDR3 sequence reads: CASSKLLGTGNYEQYF. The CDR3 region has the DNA TGTGCCAGCAGCAAACTCCTCGGGACAGGTAACTACGAGCAGTACTTC.

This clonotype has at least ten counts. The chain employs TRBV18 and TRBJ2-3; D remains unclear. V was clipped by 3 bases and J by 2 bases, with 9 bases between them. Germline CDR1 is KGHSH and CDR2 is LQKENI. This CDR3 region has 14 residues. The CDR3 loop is CASSPLYPTDTQYF. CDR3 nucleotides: TGTGCCAGCTCACCGCTCTACCCCACAGATACGCAGTATTTT.

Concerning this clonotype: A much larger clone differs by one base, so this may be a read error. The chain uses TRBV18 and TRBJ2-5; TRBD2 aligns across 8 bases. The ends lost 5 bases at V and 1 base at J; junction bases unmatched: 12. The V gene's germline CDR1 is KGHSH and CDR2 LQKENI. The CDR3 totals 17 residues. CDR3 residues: CASSRLAGVPTQETQYF. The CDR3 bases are TGTGCCAGCTCAAGGCTAGCGGGCGTACCTACCCAAGAGACCCAGTACTTC. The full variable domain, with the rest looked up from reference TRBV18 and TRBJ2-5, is NAGVMQNPRHLVRRRGQEARLRCSPMKGHSHVYWYRQLPEEGLKFMVYLQKENIIDESGMPKERFSAEFPKEGPSILRIQQVVRGDSAAYFCASSRLAGVPTQETQYFGPGTRLLVL.

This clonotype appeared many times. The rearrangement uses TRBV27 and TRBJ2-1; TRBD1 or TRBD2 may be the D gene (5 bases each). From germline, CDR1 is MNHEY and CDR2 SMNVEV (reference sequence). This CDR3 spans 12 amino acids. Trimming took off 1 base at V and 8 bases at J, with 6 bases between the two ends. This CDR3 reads CASSLLGDEQFF. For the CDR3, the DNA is TGTGCCAGCAGTTTATTGGGGGATGAGCAGTTCTTC.

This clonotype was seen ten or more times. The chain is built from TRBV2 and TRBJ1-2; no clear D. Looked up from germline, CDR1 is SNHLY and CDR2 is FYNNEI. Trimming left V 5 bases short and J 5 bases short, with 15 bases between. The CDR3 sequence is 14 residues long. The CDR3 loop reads CASSPGRTVYGYTF. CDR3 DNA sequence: TGTGCCAGCAGTCCTGGACGGACTGTTTATGGCTACACCTTC.

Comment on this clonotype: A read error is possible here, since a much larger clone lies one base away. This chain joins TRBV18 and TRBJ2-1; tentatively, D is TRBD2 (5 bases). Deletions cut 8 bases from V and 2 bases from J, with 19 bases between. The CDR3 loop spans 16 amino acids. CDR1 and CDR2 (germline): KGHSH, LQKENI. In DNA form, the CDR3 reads TGTGCCAGCAGCCGAGGTCTGAGTAGCGCCTACAATGAGCAGTTCTTC. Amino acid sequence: CASSRGLSSAYNEQFF.

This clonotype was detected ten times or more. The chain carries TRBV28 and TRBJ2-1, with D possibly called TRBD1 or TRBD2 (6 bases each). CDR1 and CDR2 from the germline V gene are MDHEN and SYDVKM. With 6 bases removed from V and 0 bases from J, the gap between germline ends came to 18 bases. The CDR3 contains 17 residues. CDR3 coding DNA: TGTGCCAGCAGCAACAGGGAGGCCAGCCTCTCCTACAATGAGCAGTTCTTC. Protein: CASSNREASLSYNEQFF.

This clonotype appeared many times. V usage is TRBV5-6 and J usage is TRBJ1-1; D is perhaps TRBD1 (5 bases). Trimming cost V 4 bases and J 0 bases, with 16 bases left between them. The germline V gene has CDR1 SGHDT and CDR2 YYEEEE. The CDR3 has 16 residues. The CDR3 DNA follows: TGTGCCAGCAGCCCCTCATACAGGCCATTGAACACTGAAGCTTTCTTT. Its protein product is CASSPSYRPLNTEAFF. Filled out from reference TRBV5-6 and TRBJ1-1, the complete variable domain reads DAGVTQSPTHLIKTRGQQVTLRCSPKSGHDTVSWYQQALGQGPQFIFQYYEEEERQRGNFPDRFSGHQFPNYSSELNVNALLLGDSALYLCASSPSYRPLNTEAFFGQGTRLTVV.

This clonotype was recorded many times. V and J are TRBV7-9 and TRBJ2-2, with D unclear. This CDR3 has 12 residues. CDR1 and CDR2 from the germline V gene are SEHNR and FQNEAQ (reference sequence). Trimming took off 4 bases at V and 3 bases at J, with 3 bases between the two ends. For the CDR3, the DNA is TGTGCCAGCAGCTCCTACACCGGGGAGCTGTTTTTT. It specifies CASSSYTGELFF.

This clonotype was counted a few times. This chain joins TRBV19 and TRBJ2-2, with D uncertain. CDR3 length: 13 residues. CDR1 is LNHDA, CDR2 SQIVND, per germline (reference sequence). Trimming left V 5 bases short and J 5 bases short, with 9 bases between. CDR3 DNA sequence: TGTGCCAGTAGTGTGGACGGGACCGGGGAGCTGTTTTTT. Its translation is CASSVDGTGELFF. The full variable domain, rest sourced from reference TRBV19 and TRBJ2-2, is DGGITQSPKYLFRKEGQNVTLSCEQNLNHDAMYWYRQDPGQGLRLIYYSQIVNDFQKGDIAEGYSVSREKKESFPLTVTSAQKNPTAFYLCASSVDGTGELFFGEGSRLTVL.

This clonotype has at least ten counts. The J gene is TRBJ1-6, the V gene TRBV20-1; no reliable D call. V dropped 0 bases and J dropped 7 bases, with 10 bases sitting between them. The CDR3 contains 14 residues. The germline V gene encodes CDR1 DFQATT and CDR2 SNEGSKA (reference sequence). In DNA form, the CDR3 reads TGCAGTGCTAGAGAACCGCCGTGGAATTCACCCCTCCACTTT. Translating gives CSAREPPWNSPLHF.

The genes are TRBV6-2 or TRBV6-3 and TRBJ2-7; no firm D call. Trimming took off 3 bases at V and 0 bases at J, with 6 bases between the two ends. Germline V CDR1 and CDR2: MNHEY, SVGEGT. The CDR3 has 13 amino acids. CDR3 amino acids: CASSYAASYEQYV. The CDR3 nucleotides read TGTGCCAGCAGTTATGCAGCCTCCTACGAGCAGTACGTC.

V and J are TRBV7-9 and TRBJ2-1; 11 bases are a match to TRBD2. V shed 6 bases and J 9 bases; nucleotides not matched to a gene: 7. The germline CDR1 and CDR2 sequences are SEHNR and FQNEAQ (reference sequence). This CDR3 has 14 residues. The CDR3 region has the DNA TGTGCCAGCAGAGAACTAGCGGGAGAAAGTGAGCAGTTCTTC. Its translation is CASRELAGESEQFF.

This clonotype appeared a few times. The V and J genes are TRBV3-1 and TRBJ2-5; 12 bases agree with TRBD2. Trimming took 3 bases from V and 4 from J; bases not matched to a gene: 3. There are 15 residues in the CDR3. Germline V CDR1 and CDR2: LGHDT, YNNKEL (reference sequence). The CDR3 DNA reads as TGTGCCAGCAGCCACCAGGGACTAGCGGGAGAGACCCAGTACTTC. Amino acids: CASSHQGLAGETQYF.

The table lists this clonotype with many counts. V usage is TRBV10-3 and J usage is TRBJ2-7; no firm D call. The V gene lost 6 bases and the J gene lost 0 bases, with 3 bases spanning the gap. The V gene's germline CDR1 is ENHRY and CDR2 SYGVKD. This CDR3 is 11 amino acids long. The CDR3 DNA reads TGTGCCATCAGGACCTCCTACGAGCAGTACTTC. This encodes CAIRTSYEQYF.

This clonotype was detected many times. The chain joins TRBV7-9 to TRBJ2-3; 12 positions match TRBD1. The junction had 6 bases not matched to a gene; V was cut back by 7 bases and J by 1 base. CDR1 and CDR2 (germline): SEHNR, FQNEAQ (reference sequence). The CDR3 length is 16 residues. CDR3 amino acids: CASTRGTGGGTDTQYF. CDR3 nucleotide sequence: TGTGCCAGCACCAGAGGGACAGGGGGCGGCACAGATACGCAGTATTTT.

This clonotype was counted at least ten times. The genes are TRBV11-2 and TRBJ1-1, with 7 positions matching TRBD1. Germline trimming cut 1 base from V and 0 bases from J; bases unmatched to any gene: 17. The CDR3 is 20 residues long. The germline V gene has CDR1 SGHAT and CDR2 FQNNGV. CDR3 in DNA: TGTGCCAGCAGCTTAGGACCCTGGGCTCGGCAGGGGGTTATGAACACTGAAGCTTTCTTT. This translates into CASSLGPWARQGVMNTEAFF.

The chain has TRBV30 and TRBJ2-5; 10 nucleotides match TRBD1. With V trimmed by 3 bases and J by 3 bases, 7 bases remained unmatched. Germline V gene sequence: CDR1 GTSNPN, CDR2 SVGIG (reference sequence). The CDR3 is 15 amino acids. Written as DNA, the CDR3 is TGTGCCTGGAGAACCGGGACAGGGGCTGAAGAGACCCAGTACTTC. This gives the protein CAWRTGTGAEETQYF.

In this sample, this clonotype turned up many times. The CDR3 is CASSSPDGAYTDTQYF. CDR3 DNA sequence: TGCGCCAGCAGCTCCCCTGACGGGGCGTACACAGATACGCAGTATTTT. The chain uses TRBV5-1 and TRBJ2-3; tentatively, D is TRBD1 or TRBD2 (5 bases each). V shed 3 bases and J shed 2 bases, with 16 bases lying between them. CDR3 length: 16 residues. Germline CDR1 and CDR2: SGHRS and YFSETQ.

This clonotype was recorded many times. DNA for the CDR3: TGTGCCAGCAGCTTCGGGACAGGGAATGAGCAGTTCTTC. Translated: CASSFGTGNEQFF. This rearrangement joins TRBV7-8 to TRBJ2-1; 9 nucleotides align to TRBD1. This CDR3 spans 13 amino acids. Germline V gene sequence: CDR1 SGHVS, CDR2 FQNEAQ. Losses at the gene ends were 3 bases for V and 7 bases for J; bases not matched to a gene: 1.

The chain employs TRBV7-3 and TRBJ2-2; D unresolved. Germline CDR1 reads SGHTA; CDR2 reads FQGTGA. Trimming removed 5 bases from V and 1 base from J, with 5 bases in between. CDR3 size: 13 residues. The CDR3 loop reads CASSPKNTGELFF. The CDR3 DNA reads TGTGCCAGCAGCCCCAAGAACACCGGGGAGCTGTTTTTT. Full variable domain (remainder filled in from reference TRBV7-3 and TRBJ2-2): GAGVSQTPSNKVTEKGKYVELRCDPISGHTALYWYRQSLGQGPEFLIYFQGTGAADDSGLPNDRFFAVRPEGSVSTLKIQRTERGDSAVYLCASSPKNTGELFFGEGSRLTVL.